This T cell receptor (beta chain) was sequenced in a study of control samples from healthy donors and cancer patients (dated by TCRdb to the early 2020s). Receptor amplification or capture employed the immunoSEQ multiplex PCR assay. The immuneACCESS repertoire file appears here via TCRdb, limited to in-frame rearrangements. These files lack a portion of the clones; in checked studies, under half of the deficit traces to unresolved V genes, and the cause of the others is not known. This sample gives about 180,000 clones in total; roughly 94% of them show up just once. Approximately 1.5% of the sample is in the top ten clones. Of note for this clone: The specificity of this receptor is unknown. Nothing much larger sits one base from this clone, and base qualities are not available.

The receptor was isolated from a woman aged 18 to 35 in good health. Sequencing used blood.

The base sequence is TGTGCCATCCGGGGGGAGACAGGGCGGGACACTGAAGCTTTCTTT. This codes for CAIRGETGRDTEAFF. The rearrangement combines TRBV10-3 with TRBJ1-1, with 7 bases aligning to TRBD1. Trimmed from V: 8 bases; trimmed from J: 3 bases; junction bases lacking a gene match: 12. The germline V gene specifies ENHRY as CDR1 and SYGVKD as CDR2. From cysteine to phenylalanine, the CDR3 is 15 amino acids long. The DNA shown is the 45-base CDR3, in frame from base 1.